This paragraph reports one TCR beta chain. Its antigen is currently unknown. Treatment here: oral pan-JAK inhibitor, 5-10 mg twice daily. Collection of lesional scalp punch biopsies and peripheral blood was performed in alopecia areata patients. This sample is part of a study of CD8+ T cells in alopecia areata. Notes on the study in general: Administration of tofacitinib significantly diminished scalp clonality and expanded CD8+ clones within the top 100. Many expanded lesional clones stayed in scalp and blood while on tofacitinib. Sharing of TCRs across patients appeared less clear than in mice, possibly for HLA-related reasons.

cDNA reverse transcribed from extracted RNA served as the sequencing template. TCRdb's copy holds only in-frame clones and misses some; the assay was immunoSEQ multiplex PCR. The table shows 110,000 or so clones, with less than 70% occurring only once. V shed 2 bases and J shed 0 bases, with 13 bases lying between them. Germline V gene sequence: CDR1 MGHRA, CDR2 YSYEKL. The CDR3 totals 16 residues. The clonotype was recovered from a human donor with alopecia areata. V and J are TRBV4-1 and TRBJ1-1; D ambiguous. Sequencing used CD4+ T cells sorted from blood, obtained at week 24, from a patient treated with tofacitinib. CDR3 in amino acids: CASSQTQNTMNTEAFF. CDR3 coding DNA: TGCGCCAGCAGCCAAACGCAGAATACCATGAACACTGAAGCTTTCTTT.